This passage covers 32 T cell receptor beta chains from one sample sequenced in a study of OX40 agonist ivuxolimab in advanced cancers. Method: immunoSEQ multiplex PCR; TCRdb's copy keeps in-frame clones and lacks some. Of around 99,000 clones listed, 90% are singletons. This specimen was CD4+ or CD8+ T cells sorted from blood, taken in a trial of the OX40 agonist ivuxolimab. The receptors were sampled from an adult with an advanced solid tumor such as melanoma, head and neck, liver or kidney cancer.

The gene calls are TRBV19 and TRBJ1-5, with 8 bases aligning to TRBD1. Trimming removed 5 bases from V and 2 bases from J; junction bases left unmatched: 14. Germline CDR1 LNHDA, CDR2 SQIVND (reference sequence). The CDR3 contains 18 residues. In DNA form, the CDR3 reads TGTGCCAGTAGTGTCACTCGACAGGGGCGGGTACGCAATCAGCCCCAGCATTTT. Its translation is CASSVTRQGRVRNQPQHF.

The CDR3 DNA reads as TGTGCCAGCAGGGGGACCGGGAGCTCCTACGAGCAGTACTTC. It specifies CASRGTGSSYEQYF. The rearrangement links TRBV6-5 to TRBJ2-7; D is perhaps TRBD2 (6 bases). The CDR3 is made up of 14 amino acids. The V end lost 6 bases, the J end lost 0 bases, and 12 bases lay between the germline ends. Per germline, CDR1 MNHEY and CDR2 SVGAGI.

The rearrangement joins TRBV6-5 to TRBJ1-1; no reliable D call. Deletions cut 4 bases from V and 6 bases from J, with 12 bases between. CDR3 size: 13 residues. The germline CDR1 and CDR2 sequences are MNHEY and SVGAGI. The CDR3 protein is CASSSSGFAEAFF. The CDR3 region has the DNA TGTGCCAGCAGTTCCTCGGGGTTCGCTGAAGCTTTCTTT.

The chain has TRBV6-1 and TRBJ1-1; D call uncertain. V lost 5 bases, J lost 1 base, and 8 bases lay in between. The germline gives CDR1 MNHNS, CDR2 SASEGT. The CDR3 runs 13 residues. The CDR3 nucleotides read TGTGCCAGCAGTCGACGAGGGAACACTGAAGCTTTCTTT. This sequence encodes CASSRRGNTEAFF.

The J gene is TRBJ1-2, the V gene TRBV7-9; D gene uncertain. V was clipped by 0 bases and J by 2 bases, with 4 bases between them. Germline V gives CDR1 SEHNR, CDR2 FQNEAQ (reference sequence). The CDR3 is made up of 13 amino acids. CDR3 sequence: CASSLAANYGYTF. In DNA form, the CDR3 reads TGTGCCAGCAGCTTAGCAGCAAACTATGGCTACACCTTC.

The gene calls are TRBV5-4 and TRBJ1-1; weak D call: TRBD1 (6 bases). With 4 bases removed from V and 0 bases from J, the gap between germline ends came to 13 bases. This CDR3 spans 15 amino acids. Germline V gene lookup returns CDR1 SGHNT and CDR2 YYREEE (reference sequence). The CDR3 protein is CASSPQRGMNTEAFF. For the CDR3, the DNA is TGTGCCAGCAGCCCACAAAGGGGGATGAACACTGAAGCTTTCTTT.

V usage is TRBV19 and J usage is TRBJ1-4, with 7 bases that match TRBD1. The V and J ends lost 5 bases and 0 bases, in that order; junction bases with no gene match: 6. The germline gives CDR1 LNHDA, CDR2 SQIVND (reference sequence). This CDR3 is 16 amino acids long. The CDR3 loop is CASSYRGHATNEKLFF. For the CDR3, the DNA is TGTGCCAGTAGTTACAGGGGACATGCAACTAATGAAAAACTGTTTTTT.

In its sample, this clone was seen once. J is TRBJ2-1 and V is TRBV15, with 11 bases lining up with TRBD2. CDR3 length: 23 residues. The V gene end was trimmed by 0 bases and the J gene end by 4 bases; junction bases not matched to a gene: 23. CDR1 is LNHNV and CDR2 is YYDKDF in the germline V gene (reference sequence). The chain's CDR3 is CATSRDIASAKIAGGSSYNEQFF. Written as DNA, the CDR3 is TGTGCCACCAGCAGAGATATCGCGTCCGCCAAAATAGCGGGAGGGAGTTCATACAATGAGCAGTTCTTC.

There are a few counts of this clone. The chain carries TRBV14 and TRBJ1-1; TRBD1 agrees at 9 bases. Per the germline V gene, CDR1 is SGHDN and CDR2 is FVKESK. V shed 4 bases, J shed 0 bases, and the junction held 9 bases outside the gene matches. The length of the CDR3 is 17 residues. The CDR3 region is CASSLTGGPILNTEAFF. The CDR3 coding sequence is TGTGCCAGCAGCCTAACAGGGGGCCCAATTCTGAACACTGAAGCTTTCTTT.

The table lists this clone with a count of one. V and J are TRBV15 and TRBJ1-5; D unresolved. The V end lost 0 bases, the J end lost 0 bases, and 3 bases lay between the germline ends. The CDR3 sequence is 14 residues long. Germline V gene data show CDR1 as LNHNV and CDR2 as YYDKDF (reference sequence). The CDR3 nucleotides are TGTGCCACCAGCAGAGATCTTAGCAATCAGCCCCAGCATTTT. This codes for CATSRDLSNQPQHF.

The J gene is TRBJ1-1, the V gene TRBV7-9; 9 nucleotides align to TRBD1. The CDR3 is 15 amino acids. Germline V gene data show CDR1 as SEHNR and CDR2 as FQNEAQ (reference sequence). Losses at the gene ends were 4 bases for V and 0 bases for J; bases not matched to a gene: 3. CDR3 in amino acids: CASSSYRGLNTEAFF. The CDR3 nucleotides are TGTGCCAGCAGCTCCTACAGGGGGCTGAACACTGAAGCTTTCTTT.

The chain is built from TRBV19 and TRBJ2-2, with D perhaps TRBD2 (6 bases). The CDR3 covers 17 residues. CDR1 is LNHDA, CDR2 SQIVND, per germline (reference sequence). Trimming cost V 6 bases and J 0 bases, with 17 bases left between them. This CDR3 is CASSPRVGGTNTGELFF. The DNA of the CDR3 is TGTGCCAGTAGCCCCAGGGTCGGGGGAACGAACACCGGGGAGCTGTTTTTT.

This chain links TRBV7-8 with TRBJ2-7, with unresolved D. Trimming removed 5 bases from V and 5 bases from J, with 16 bases in between. CDR1 is SGHVS and CDR2 is FQNEAQ in the germline V gene. The CDR3 sequence is 14 residues long. The DNA for the CDR3 is TGTGCCAGCAGCACAACCAGGAGCTCAAACGAGCAGTACTTC. This gives the protein CASSTTRSSNEQYF. The variable domain in full, with the rest retrieved from reference TRBV7-8 and TRBJ2-7, is GAGVSQSPRYKVAKRGQDVALRCDPISGHVSLFWYQQALGQGPEFLTYFQNEAQLDKSGLPSDRFFAERPEGSVSTLKIQRTQQEDSAVYLCASSTTRSSNEQYFGPGTRLTVT.

The chain uses TRBV10-3 and TRBJ1-4, with 8 bases lining up with TRBD1. Germline CDR1 and CDR2: ENHRY and SYGVKD. V was clipped by 4 bases and J by 6 bases; unmatched bases: 7. This CDR3 is 15 amino acids long. Written as DNA, the CDR3 is TGTGCCATCAGTGCAGGGGGCAATCGAGATGAAAAACTGTTTTTT. As protein: CAISAGGNRDEKLFF.

J is TRBJ1-6 and V is TRBV27; TRBD1 aligns across 7 bases. Germline CDR1 and CDR2: MNHEY and SMNVEV (reference sequence). The V segment lost 8 bases and the J segment 6 bases; nucleotides outside the gene matches: 7. The CDR3 has 14 amino acids. CDR3 nucleotides: TGTGCCAGCGGGACGACAGGGACTAATTCACCCCTCCACTTT. It encodes CASGTTGTNSPLHF.

This clone was seen only a few times. V usage is TRBV5-4 and J usage is TRBJ1-1; D is undetermined. The CDR3 runs to 15 residues. Trimming stripped 4 bases from V and 1 base from J, with 14 bases between. The germline gives CDR1 SGHNT, CDR2 YYREEE (reference sequence). CDR3 amino acids: CASSPPLGTNTEAFF. The CDR3, as DNA: TGTGCCAGCAGCCCCCCACTTGGTACGAACACTGAAGCTTTCTTT.

The chain combines TRBV11-2 with TRBJ2-3; no clear D. V was trimmed by 1 base and J by 4 bases, leaving 9 bases between them. The CDR3 has 14 residues. The V gene's germline CDR1 is SGHAT and CDR2 FQNNGV. CDR3 residues: CASSLARSPDTQYF. The CDR3 nucleotides read TGTGCCAGCAGCTTAGCGCGGAGTCCAGATACGCAGTATTTT.

This chain uses TRBV27 with TRBJ2-1, with D possibly TRBD2 on 6 matching bases. Germline assignment: CDR1 MNHEY and CDR2 SMNVEV (reference sequence). V was shortened by 3 bases and J by 0 bases, with 21 bases between the two germline ends. CDR3 length: 19 amino acids. The CDR3 DNA follows: TGTGCCAGCAGTTTGAGACGCGGGGTGGGGAGGAGCTCCTACAATGAGCAGTTCTTC. Amino acids: CASSLRRGVGRSSYNEQFF.

V usage is TRBV5-1 and J usage is TRBJ1-6; no firm D call. Germline V gene sequence: CDR1 SGHRS, CDR2 YFSETQ. V lost 5 bases and J lost 3, with 6 bases in between. The CDR3 sequence is 13 residues long. The CDR3 spells CASRTSYNSPLHF. CDR3 nucleotides: TGCGCCAGCAGGACAAGCTATAATTCACCCCTCCACTTT.

As DNA, the CDR3 is TGTGCCAGCAGCATCGCTAGCGGGAGGTACAATGAGCAGTTCTTC. Its protein product is CASSIASGRYNEQFF. V is TRBV7-7 and J is TRBJ2-1; the match to TRBD2 covers 11 bases. The trim removed 5 bases at V and 4 bases at J, leaving 4 bases unmatched. From germline, CDR1 is SSHAT and CDR2 FNYEAQ (reference sequence). CDR3 length: 15 amino acids.

V is TRBV4-2 and J is TRBJ2-6; D remains unclear. The CDR3 length is 17 residues. Germline V CDR1 and CDR2: LGHNA, YNFKEQ. With 0 bases removed from V and 0 bases from J, the gap between germline ends came to 9 bases. The CDR3 region is CASSQEGRLSGANVLTF. The CDR3 DNA reads TGTGCCAGCAGCCAAGAAGGGCGCCTCTCTGGGGCCAACGTCCTGACTTTC.

CDR3 loop: CASSEAGTGRNYGYTF. In DNA, the CDR3 is TGTGCCAGCAGTGAAGCAGGGACAGGACGTAACTATGGCTACACCTTC. The chain has TRBV6-1 and TRBJ1-2, with 8 bases fitting TRBD1. Trimming removed 0 bases from V and 1 base from J; junction bases left unmatched: 4. Germline loops: CDR1 MNHNS, CDR2 SASEGT. This CDR3 is built from 16 residues.

The rearrangement links TRBV29-1 to TRBJ2-5, with 9 bases lining up with TRBD1. The CDR3 contains 14 residues. J was trimmed by 4 bases and V by 7 bases; bases with no gene match: 10. Germline V gene data show CDR1 as SQVTM and CDR2 as ANQGSEA. The CDR3, as DNA: TGCAGCGCCCGCGGGACAGGGAAACGAGAGACCCAGTACTTC. Protein product: CSARGTGKRETQYF.

The chain carries TRBV20-1 and TRBJ2-1, with a tentative D call TRBD1 (5 bases). The CDR3 runs 10 residues. The ends were cut back, 0 bases at V and 13 bases at J, with 7 bases in the middle. The germline V gene encodes CDR1 DFQATT and CDR2 SNEGSKA (reference sequence). CDR3 coding DNA: TGCAGTGCTAGAGATACAGGACAGTTCTTC. Amino acid sequence: CSARDTGQFF.

The DNA for the CDR3 is TGTGCCTGGAGCCCTCCGGGACAGGGGAAGCAGCCCCAGCATTTT. It translates to CAWSPPGQGKQPQHF. V gene TRBV30 combines with J gene TRBJ1-5; 10 bases align to TRBD1. This CDR3 spans 15 amino acids. Trimming cost V 3 bases and J 7 bases; bases outside gene matches: 9. CDR1 is GTSNPN and CDR2 is SVGIG in the germline V gene (reference sequence).

This sequence joins TRBV19 and TRBJ1-1; 11 nucleotides line up with TRBD1. The trim removed 6 bases at V and 0 bases at J, leaving 18 bases unmatched. The CDR3 is 20 residues long. Germline values: CDR1 LNHDA, CDR2 SQIVND (reference sequence). In nucleotides, the CDR3 is TGTGCCAGTAGGACGGACCCCGGGACAGGGGGTCGAAGAGTGAACACTGAAGCTTTCTTT. Amino acid sequence: CASRTDPGTGGRRVNTEAFF.

The rearrangement joins TRBV10-3 to TRBJ2-1; perhaps D is TRBD1 or TRBD2 (5 bases each). The germline V and J ends were trimmed by 0 bases and 6 bases, with 15 bases remaining between them. Germline V CDR1 and CDR2: ENHRY, SYGVKD. The CDR3 runs to 16 residues. Here the CDR3 DNA reads TGTGCCATCAGTGAGTCGATAACCGGGGCTGGCAATGAGCAGTTCTTC. Translated, it gives CAISESITGAGNEQFF.

V is TRBV6-5 and J is TRBJ2-2, with 8 positions matching TRBD2. The germline V gene has CDR1 MNHEY and CDR2 SVGAGI. The junction had 2 bases not matched to a gene; V was cut back by 7 bases and J by 1 base. The CDR3 covers 14 residues. CDR3 residues: CASNSGGNTGELFF. CDR3 DNA sequence: TGTGCCAGCAACAGCGGGGGGAACACCGGGGAGCTGTTTTTT.

This clone occurred once. The J gene is TRBJ2-7, the V gene TRBV28, with TRBD1 matching 8 bases. This CDR3 comprises 15 residues. Losses at the gene ends were 5 bases for V and 2 bases for J; bases not matched to a gene: 8. Germline CDR1 MDHEN, CDR2 SYDVKM. In DNA form, the CDR3 reads TGTGCCAGCAGTCCAGGGGGCGGGCGGGCCTACGAGCAGTACTTC. This sequence encodes CASSPGGGRAYEQYF.

The rearrangement uses TRBV5-1 and TRBJ1-2; D is uncertain. Trimming removed 7 bases at V and 5 bases at J, with 18 bases between. Germline loops: CDR1 SGHRS, CDR2 YFSETQ. This CDR3 has 14 residues. This CDR3 is CASSLEGTRYGYTF. CDR3 coding DNA: TGCGCCAGCTCACTCGAAGGAACGCGTTATGGCTACACCTTC.

V is TRBV10-2 and J is TRBJ2-5, with D unclear. The CDR3 totals 14 residues. Between the trimmed V and J ends, which lost 0 bases and 2 bases, there was a span of 7 bases. Germline V gives CDR1 WSHSY, CDR2 SAAADI. Here the CDR3 reads CASSESIPQETQYF. In DNA, the CDR3 is TGCGCCAGCAGTGAGTCGATTCCTCAAGAGACCCAGTACTTC.

The chain's CDR3 is CASSYSPGVQETQYF. DNA for the CDR3: TGTGCCAGCAGTTACTCGCCAGGGGTCCAAGAGACCCAGTACTTC. This chain connects TRBV6-5 to TRBJ2-5, with a tentative D call TRBD1 (6 bases). The germline CDR1 and CDR2 sequences are MNHEY and SVGAGI. The CDR3 length is 15 residues. Trimming pared 0 bases from V and 1 base from J, leaving 9 bases between.